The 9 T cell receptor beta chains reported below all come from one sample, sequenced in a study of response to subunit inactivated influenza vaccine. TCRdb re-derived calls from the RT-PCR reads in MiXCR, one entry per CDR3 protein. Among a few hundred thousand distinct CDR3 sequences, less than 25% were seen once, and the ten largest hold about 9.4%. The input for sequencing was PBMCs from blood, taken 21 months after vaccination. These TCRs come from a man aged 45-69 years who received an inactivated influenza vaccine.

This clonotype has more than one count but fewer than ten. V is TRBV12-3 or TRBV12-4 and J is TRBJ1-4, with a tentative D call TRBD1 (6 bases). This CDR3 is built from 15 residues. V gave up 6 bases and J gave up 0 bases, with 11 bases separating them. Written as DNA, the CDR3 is TGTGCCAGCAGGCCTTCAGGGGCAACTAATGAAAAACTGTTTTTT. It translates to CASRPSGATNEKLFF.

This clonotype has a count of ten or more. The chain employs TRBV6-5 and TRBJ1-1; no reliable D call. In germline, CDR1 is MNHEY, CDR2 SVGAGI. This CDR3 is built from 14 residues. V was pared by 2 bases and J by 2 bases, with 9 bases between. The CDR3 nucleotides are TGTGCCAGCAGTTACGAGGCAGCTAACACTGAAGCTTTCTTT. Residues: CASSYEAANTEAFF.

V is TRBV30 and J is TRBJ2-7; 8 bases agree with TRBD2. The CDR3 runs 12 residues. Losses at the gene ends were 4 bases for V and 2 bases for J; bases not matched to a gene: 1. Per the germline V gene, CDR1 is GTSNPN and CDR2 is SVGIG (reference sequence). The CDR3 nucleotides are TGTGCCTGGAACGGGGGGGCCTACGAGCAGTACTTC. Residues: CAWNGGAYEQYF. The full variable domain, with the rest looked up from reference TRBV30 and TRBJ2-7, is SQTIHQWPATLVQPVGSPLSLECTVEGTSNPNLYWYRQAAGRGLQLLFYSVGIGQISSEVPQNLSASRPQDRQFILSSKKLLLSDSGFYLCAWNGGAYEQYFGPGTRLTVT.

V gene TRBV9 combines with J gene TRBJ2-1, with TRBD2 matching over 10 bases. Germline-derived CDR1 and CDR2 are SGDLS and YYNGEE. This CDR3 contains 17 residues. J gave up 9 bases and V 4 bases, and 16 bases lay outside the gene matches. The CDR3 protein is CASSSGLADNKIREQFF. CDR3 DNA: TGTGCCAGCAGCTCCGGACTAGCGGATAACAAGATTCGTGAGCAGTTCTTC.

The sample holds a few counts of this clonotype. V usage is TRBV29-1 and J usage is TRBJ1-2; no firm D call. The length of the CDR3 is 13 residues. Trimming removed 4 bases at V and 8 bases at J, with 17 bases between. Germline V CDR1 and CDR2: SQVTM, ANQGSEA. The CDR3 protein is CSVGGLGAWGYTF. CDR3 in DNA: TGCAGCGTTGGGGGTTTGGGAGCGTGGGGCTACACCTTC.

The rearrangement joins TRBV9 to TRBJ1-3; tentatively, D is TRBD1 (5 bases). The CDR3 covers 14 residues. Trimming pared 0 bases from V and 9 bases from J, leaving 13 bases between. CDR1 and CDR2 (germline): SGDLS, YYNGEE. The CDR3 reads CASSVDRQFGTIYF. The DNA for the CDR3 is TGTGCCAGCAGCGTAGACAGACAGTTTGGCACCATATATTTT.

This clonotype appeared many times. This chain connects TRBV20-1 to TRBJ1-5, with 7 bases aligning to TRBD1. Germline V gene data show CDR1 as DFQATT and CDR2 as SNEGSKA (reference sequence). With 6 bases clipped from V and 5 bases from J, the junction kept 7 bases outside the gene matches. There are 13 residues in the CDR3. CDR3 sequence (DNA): TGCAGTGCGGGAAAAGACAGGGATCAGCCCCAGCATTTT. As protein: CSAGKDRDQPQHF.

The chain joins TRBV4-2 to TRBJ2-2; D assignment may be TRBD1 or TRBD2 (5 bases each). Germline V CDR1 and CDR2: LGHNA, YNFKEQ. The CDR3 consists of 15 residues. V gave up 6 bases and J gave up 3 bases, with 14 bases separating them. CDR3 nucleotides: TGTGCCAGCAGTCCGAGGGGTCGTGACACCGGGGAGCTGTTTTTT. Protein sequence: CASSPRGRDTGELFF.

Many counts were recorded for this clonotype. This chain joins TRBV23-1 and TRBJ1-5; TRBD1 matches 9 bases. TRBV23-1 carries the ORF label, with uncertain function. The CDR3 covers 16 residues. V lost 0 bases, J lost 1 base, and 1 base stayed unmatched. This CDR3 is CASSQSTGGSNQPQHF. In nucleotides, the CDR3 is TGCGCCAGCAGTCAATCGACAGGGGGGAGCAATCAGCCCCAGCATTTT.